This note documents a single T cell receptor beta chain sequence. Its specificity is unknown. V lost 3 bases, J lost 0 bases, and 5 bases stayed unmatched. Germline CDR1 is SGHNT and CDR2 is YYREEE (reference sequence). The CDR3 runs 15 residues. This PCR relied on a set of 60 Vbeta primers and 13 Jbeta primers. Repertoires were generated with immunoSEQ multiplex PCR, while TCRdb's copy carries only in-frame clones and drops some. The sample has some 110,000 clones; the top ten hold approximately 2%. The source of the sample is a study of cytomegalovirus exposure and HLA in healthy donors. Turning to the study itself: Of all 400 or so donors who were genotyped, around 79% belonged to the Caucasian-associated ancestry cluster.

Study findings and constraints: Associated with cytomegalovirus, according to the listing, were 150 to 200 TCR beta chains. The presence/absence work took it that sequencing depth was about the same across donors.

Sequencing was performed on PBMCs. The receptor was derived from a man aged 35-49 years in good health and CMV-seronegative. The chain has TRBV5-4 and TRBJ1-1; 7 bases map to TRBD1. Here the CDR3 reads CASSYRGQLNTEAFF. As DNA, the CDR3 is TGTGCCAGCAGCTATAGGGGACAGTTGAACACTGAAGCTTTCTTT.